The sequence of this T cell receptor beta chain was determined in a study of T-cell memory formation after mild COVID-19. Overall study context: Largely, the TCR clusters proved donor specific. General study findings and limits: The study found balanced CD4/CD8 in clones contracting day 15 to 85 and a CD4+ lean in later expanders. Memory from before infection featured some responding clones, which suggests cross-reactive memory joined. For second-wave clones that peaked at day 37, SARS-CoV-2 specificity went unverified.

The germline V gene encodes CDR1 SGHTA and CDR2 FQGNSA. The V segment lost 0 bases and the J segment 6 bases; nucleotides outside the gene matches: 7. The CDR3 runs to 16 residues. This clonotype was recorded a few times. Its specificity is not known. TCRdb re-analysed the 5' RACE reads in MiXCR, keeping a single row per CDR3 protein. Of around 420,000 distinct CDR3 sequences listed, less than 25% are singletons. The sample consisted of PBMCs or a T cell subset sorted from them (not recorded which). This chain joins TRBV7-2 and TRBJ2-3; 9 bases are a match to TRBD2. The source of this sequence is an adult woman who had mild COVID-19 (a few samples of this study predate the infection). Cell type and time point are not known. The CDR3 loop is CASSLASGGLSDTQYF. CDR3 bases: TGTGCCAGCAGCTTAGCCAGCGGGGGGTTGAGCGATACGCAGTATTTT.